The 26 T cell receptor beta chains reported below all come from one sample, sequenced in a study of cytomegalovirus exposure and HLA in healthy donors. PCR used 60 Vbeta primers and 13 Jbeta primers. Produced via immunoSEQ multiplex PCR; TCRdb's table is partial and in-frame only. The sample comprises roughly 150,000 clones, 82% of which are singletons, and 1.5% rests with the top ten. The sample consisted of PBMCs. The receptor source for this set is a girl aged 5-17 years in good health and CMV-seropositive.

This clone was seen a single time. The chain joins TRBV4-1 to TRBJ2-1, with 11 bases fitting TRBD2. The junction had 5 bases not matched to a gene; V was cut back by 4 bases and J by 6 bases. Per the germline V gene, CDR1 is MGHRA and CDR2 is YSYEKL. This CDR3 has 15 amino acids. The CDR3 sequence: CASSPLAGAFNEQFF. As DNA, the CDR3 is TGCGCCAGCAGCCCACTAGCGGGAGCCTTCAATGAGCAGTTCTTC.

This sequence joins TRBV7-2 and TRBJ1-5; D gene unclear. Germline V gene lookup returns CDR1 SGHTA and CDR2 FQGNSA. V was cut by 5 bases and J by 7 bases, with 12 bases left in between. This CDR3 is built from 13 residues. CDR3 loop: CASSDRPGQPQHF. CDR3 bases: TGTGCCAGCAGCGATCGCCCGGGACAGCCCCAGCATTTT. The whole variable domain, filled in from reference TRBV7-2 and TRBJ1-5, reads GAGVSQSPSNKVTEKGKDVELRCDPISGHTALYWYRQSLGQGLEFLIYFQGNSAPDKSGLPSDRFSAERTGGSVSTLTIQRTQQEDSAVYLCASSDRPGQPQHFGDGTRLSIL.

The chain links TRBV19 to TRBJ2-1; 8 nucleotides agree with TRBD2. The length of the CDR3 is 14 residues. The germline V gene has CDR1 LNHDA and CDR2 SQIVND (reference sequence). Trimming removed 4 bases from V and 5 bases from J; junction bases left unmatched: 4. CDR3 DNA: TGTGCCAGTAGTAGTACTAGCGGTCACAATGAGCAGTTCTTC. Its protein is CASSSTSGHNEQFF.

The chain uses TRBV29-1 and TRBJ2-1, with D maybe TRBD1 (5 bases). Germline assignment: CDR1 SQVTM and CDR2 ANQGSEA. The germline V and J ends were trimmed by 0 bases and 0 bases, with 15 bases remaining between them. The CDR3 has 17 amino acids. CDR3 nucleotide sequence: TGCAGCGTTGAAGATCCAGTCAGTGACAGCTCCTACAATGAGCAGTTCTTC. Protein sequence: CSVEDPVSDSSYNEQFF.

The chain combines TRBV7-9 with TRBJ2-2; TRBD1 aligns across 8 bases. CDR1 and CDR2 (germline): SEHNR, FQNEAQ (reference sequence). V lost 6 bases to trimming and J lost 1 base; unmatched junction nucleotides: 10. The CDR3 is made up of 17 amino acids. The CDR3 sequence: CASRHGQGGWNTGELFF. CDR3 nucleotides: TGTGCCAGCAGGCACGGACAGGGAGGTTGGAACACCGGGGAGCTGTTTTTT.

V usage is TRBV27 and J usage is TRBJ1-5; D may be TRBD1 (5 bases). The CDR3 consists of 15 residues. V dropped 5 bases and J dropped 9 bases, with 20 bases sitting between them. The germline V gene has CDR1 MNHEY and CDR2 SMNVEV (reference sequence). The CDR3 protein is CASSPGSGGITPQHF. The CDR3 nucleotides read TGTGCCAGCAGTCCCGGGTCGGGGGGAATTACGCCCCAGCATTTT.

This sequence joins TRBV28 and TRBJ2-7; no clear D. Between the trimmed V and J ends, which lost 6 bases and 5 bases, there was a span of 11 bases. The CDR3 is 12 amino acids. Germline-derived CDR1 and CDR2 are MDHEN and SYDVKM. DNA for the CDR3: TGTGCCAGCAGGCCTACCACCGACGAGCAGTACTTC. It specifies CASRPTTDEQYF.

The genes are TRBV9 and TRBJ2-2; 7 nucleotides line up with TRBD1. This CDR3 comprises 14 residues. J was trimmed by 6 bases and V by 2 bases; bases with no gene match: 4. The germline CDR1 and CDR2 sequences are SGDLS and YYNGEE. The CDR3 DNA sequence: TGTGCCAGCAGCGTGCAGGGGGAATCCGGGGAGCTGTTTTTT. It codes for CASSVQGESGELFF.

The chain carries TRBV11-3 and TRBJ2-1; TRBD2 might be the D (6 bases). Germline V CDR1 and CDR2: SGHNT, YENEEA. The ends were cut back, 2 bases at V and 0 bases at J, with 8 bases in the middle. The CDR3 consists of 15 residues. The CDR3 sequence is CASSLRAGSYNEQFF. In nucleotides, the CDR3 is TGTGCCAGCAGCTTAAGAGCGGGCTCCTACAATGAGCAGTTCTTC.

The rearrangement uses TRBV4-1 and TRBJ2-7, with 7 bases aligning to TRBD1. Per the germline V gene, CDR1 is MGHRA and CDR2 is YSYEKL. This CDR3 has 15 amino acids. V gave up 1 base and J gave up 4 bases; unmatched junction bases: 7. CDR3 residues: CASSQATGNPYEQYF. The CDR3 DNA follows: TGCGCCAGCAGCCAAGCGACAGGGAATCCTTACGAGCAGTACTTC.

The chain joins TRBV5-1 to TRBJ2-1, with 8 bases that match TRBD1. The J segment lost 4 bases and the V segment lost 1 base, leaving 1 base of the junction unmatched. CDR1 is SGHRS, CDR2 YFSETQ, per germline. The CDR3 covers 14 residues. CDR3 region: CASSLTGGYNEQFF. CDR3 DNA: TGCGCCAGCAGCTTGACAGGGGGATACAATGAGCAGTTCTTC.

This chain links TRBV18 with TRBJ2-1, with D unclear. Trimming cost V 3 bases and J 5 bases, with 17 bases left between them. Germline V gene lookup returns CDR1 KGHSH and CDR2 LQKENI. The CDR3 covers 16 residues. The CDR3 DNA sequence: TGTGCCAGCTCACCGCTGAGTTACGTCTCAAACAATGAGCAGTTCTTC. Protein: CASSPLSYVSNNEQFF.

The chain joins TRBV5-4 to TRBJ2-3; 9 bases are a match to TRBD2. The germline gives CDR1 SGHNT, CDR2 YYREEE (reference sequence). With 3 bases clipped from V and 2 bases from J, the junction kept 4 bases outside the gene matches. This CDR3 has 15 residues. CDR3 nucleotide sequence: TGTGCCAGCAGCTATGGACTAGCGAACACAGATACGCAGTATTTT. Translation gives CASSYGLANTDTQYF.

This chain uses TRBV7-6 with TRBJ2-7; 13 bases fit TRBD2. V shed 5 bases and J 1 base; nucleotides not matched to a gene: 5. CDR1 SGHVS and CDR2 FNYEAQ come from the germline V gene. The CDR3 contains 16 residues. CDR3 nucleotide sequence: TGTGCCAGCAGCAAGGGACTAGCGGGAACGTCCTACGAGCAGTACTTC. This codes for CASSKGLAGTSYEQYF.

This clone was observed a handful of times. CDR3 loop: CASSPIGTGYYLNTEAFF. The CDR3 DNA reads TGTGCCAGCAGCCCTATCGGGACAGGCTATTACCTGAACACTGAAGCTTTCTTT. The V gene is TRBV7-6, the J gene TRBJ1-1; 8 nucleotides agree with TRBD1. V shed 5 bases, J shed 0 bases, and the junction held 14 bases outside the gene matches. CDR1 and CDR2 from the germline V gene are SGHVS and FNYEAQ. The CDR3 contains 18 residues.

The genes are TRBV9 and TRBJ2-3; 7 bases are a match to TRBD1. Germline trimming cut 0 bases from V and 2 bases from J; bases unmatched to any gene: 6. Germline CDR1 and CDR2: SGDLS and YYNGEE. This CDR3 is built from 16 residues. CDR3 coding DNA: TGTGCCAGCAGCGTAGAGGTTACAGGGGCCACAGATACGCAGTATTTT. This encodes CASSVEVTGATDTQYF.

A few counts support this clone. The V gene is TRBV6-1, the J gene TRBJ2-6; D is unresolved. V gave up 5 bases and J gave up 0 bases, with 8 bases separating them. Germline CDR1 MNHNS, CDR2 SASEGT. The CDR3 is made up of 15 amino acids. CDR3 in DNA: TGTGCCAGCAGTCAGGTTTCCTCTGGGGCCAACGTCCTGACTTTC. Translation: CASSQVSSGANVLTF.

The gene calls are TRBV5-6 and TRBJ2-5; possible D gene TRBD1, 5 bases. CDR3 length equals 16 residues. Germline assignment: CDR1 SGHDT and CDR2 YYEEEE. V lost 4 bases and J lost 2, with 18 bases in between. This chain's CDR3 is CASSRWVRRQQETQYF. CDR3 coding DNA: TGTGCCAGCAGCCGCTGGGTTAGACGACAGCAAGAGACCCAGTACTTC.

V and J are TRBV5-1 and TRBJ2-3, with 7 positions matching TRBD2. The germline gives CDR1 SGHRS, CDR2 YFSETQ. V gave up 7 bases and J gave up 3 bases; unmatched junction bases: 5. The CDR3 is made up of 13 amino acids. Here the CDR3 DNA reads TGCGCCAGCGAATCGGGAGGTACAGATACGCAGTATTTT. Translation: CASESGGTDTQYF.

This clone was found once. V gene TRBV5-1 combines with J gene TRBJ2-7; 16 nucleotides line up with TRBD2. The CDR3 loop spans 15 amino acids. Germline V gene sequence: CDR1 SGHRS, CDR2 YFSETQ. V was pared by 4 bases and J by 5 bases, with 3 bases of the junction left unmatched. DNA of the CDR3: TGCGCCAGCAGCCGGGGACTAGCGGGAGGGAACGAGCAGTACTTC. Protein sequence: CASSRGLAGGNEQYF.

This rearrangement joins TRBV28 to TRBJ2-7; tentative D call: TRBD2 (5 bases). The V end lost 3 bases, the J end lost 9 bases, and 12 bases lay between the germline ends. This CDR3 region has 12 residues. CDR1 and CDR2 (germline): MDHEN, SYDVKM. The chain's CDR3 is CASSLTGDVQYF. Written as DNA, the CDR3 is TGTGCCAGCAGTTTGACCGGGGATGTGCAGTACTTC.

This clone was observed a few times. The chain links TRBV4-1 to TRBJ2-1, with 10 bases aligning to TRBD1. The CDR3 runs to 16 residues. Unmatched junction bases numbered 6, after V lost 4 bases and J lost 3 bases. Germline V gives CDR1 MGHRA, CDR2 YSYEKL. The CDR3 region is CASSRATGGYYNEQFF. CDR3 DNA: TGCGCCAGCAGCCGCGCGACAGGGGGCTACTACAATGAGCAGTTCTTC.

The chain has TRBV2 and TRBJ1-1, with D unclear. From germline, CDR1 is SNHLY and CDR2 FYNNEI. Trimming removed 2 bases at V and 11 bases at J, with 12 bases between. There are 12 residues in the CDR3. As DNA, the CDR3 is TGTGCCAGCAGTGAAATGGCCGGAGGGGCTTTCTTT. Encoded protein: CASSEMAGGAFF.

The chain recombines TRBV11-3 with TRBJ2-5; TRBD1 aligns across 9 bases. The CDR3 contains 16 residues. Germline-derived CDR1 and CDR2 are SGHNT and YENEEA. V gave up 5 bases and J gave up 1 base; unmatched junction bases: 8. CDR3 DNA: TGTGCCAGCAGCCCCCGGACAGGGGCTCTCCAAGAGACCCAGTACTTC. Its translation: CASSPRTGALQETQYF.

The rearrangement uses TRBV14 and TRBJ2-5, with TRBD1 identical over 10 bases. The CDR3 covers 19 residues. The germline V gene encodes CDR1 SGHDN and CDR2 FVKESK. V gave up 2 bases and J gave up 0 bases; unmatched junction bases: 12. CDR3 protein: CASSQRTTGGPLYQETQYF. The CDR3 nucleotides are TGTGCCAGCAGCCAAAGAACGACAGGGGGCCCCTTGTACCAAGAGACCCAGTACTTC.

This sequence joins TRBV5-6 and TRBJ2-7; 10 nucleotides line up with TRBD1. The CDR3 runs 15 residues. Germline CDR1 and CDR2: SGHDT and YYEEEE. The V gene end was trimmed by 7 bases and the J gene end by 7 bases; junction bases not matched to a gene: 14. The CDR3 here is CASGGTGAPRGEQYF. The CDR3 nucleotides read TGTGCCAGCGGGGGGACAGGGGCGCCCAGGGGGGAGCAGTACTTC.